A selection of T cell receptor beta chains follows, all from one sample in a study of regulatory T cells in long-lasting Graves disease. In TCRdb, the multiplex PCR reads were re-called with MiXCR into one record per CDR3 protein. The table shows hundreds of thousands of distinct CDR3 sequences, with roughly 23% occurring only once. The sequenced sample was peripheral blood mononuclear cells (PBMCs), obtained when the disease was refractory, from a patient treated with antithyroid drugs. These receptors came from a female donor with Graves disease. Both conserved end residues are part of each CDR3. A D gene is named only where the DNA matches it firmly. Clone size is shown for a subset of rows, as once, few, many or a class of expanded clone.

j_call d_call clone_size v_call cdr3_nt cdr3_aa
TRBJ2-7 TRBD2 many TRBV28 TGTGCCAGCAGTTTTCCTGGGGGGGGGACTCTCTTC CASSFPGGGTLF
TRBJ2-7 - - TRBV30 TGTGCCTGGTCTGCGGGGCTGCCTTACGAGCAGTACTTC CAWSAGLPYEQYF
TRBJ1-1 - many TRBV6-1 TGTGCCAGCCGGCCGCCGATAGACACTGAAGCTTTCTTT CASRPPIDTEAFF
TRBJ1-2 - many TRBV6-6 TGTGCCAGCAGTTACTCGAGCGGCCCATCCTGGGATGGCTACACCTTC CASSYSSGPSWDGYTF
TRBJ2-7 TRBD2 many TRBV28 TGTGCCAGCACCCGGGGGGTGGGAGGCGAGCAGTACTTC CASTRGVGGEQYF
TRBJ1-3 - many TRBV28 TGTGCCAGCAGGTTAGGGGGTGACACCATATATTTT CASRLGGDTIYF
TRBJ2-5 TRBD1 many TRBV20-1 TGCAGTGCGGAGCTCCTACAGGGGGCCCAAGAGACCCAGTACTTC CSAELLQGAQETQYF
TRBJ1-3 - - TRBV6-1 TGTGCCAGCACCCTATTTAAAAGCTACTCTGGAAACACCATATATTTT CASTLFKSYSGNTIYF
TRBJ1-2 - - TRBV11-2 TGTGCCAGCAGCCAACCGGTGACAGGAAATGGCTACACCTTC CASSQPVTGNGYTF
TRBJ2-5 TRBD2 many TRBV24-1 TGTGCCACCAGTGAGAGAATAGCGGGAGGGAGCGAGACCCAGTACTTC CATSERIAGGSETQYF
TRBJ2-2 - many TRBV10-3 TGTGCCAGCGCGGCAGGAGTCACCGGGGAGCTGTTTTTT CASAAGVTGELFF
TRBJ2-7 - - TRBV18 TGTGCCAGCTCACCAATCAGAACCTACGAGCAGTACTTC CASSPIRTYEQYF
TRBJ2-7 TRBD2 many TRBV30 TGTGCCTCCGGGCCGACTAGCGTCCCCTACGAGCAGTACTTC CASGPTSVPYEQYF
TRBJ1-4 - many TRBV28 TGTGCCAGCAAATCCCGCTCAACTAATGAAAAACTGTTTTTT CASKSRSTNEKLFF
TRBJ2-7 - many TRBV6-1 TGTGCCAGCATCACCGCCGGGACGGTGGTCTACGAGCAGTACTTC CASITAGTVVYEQYF
TRBJ1-5 - many TRBV27 TGTGCCAGCAGTTTATCGGTCTTCAATCAGCCCCAGCATTTT CASSLSVFNQPQHF
TRBJ2-7 - - TRBV7-8 TGTGCCAGCAGCCCCTCCAGGGTCCGCTACGAGCAGTACTTC CASSPSRVRYEQYF
TRBJ1-1 - few TRBV20-1 TGCAGTGCTACCCAGGGGCAGCTGACTATGAACACTGAAGCTTTCTTT CSATQGQLTMNTEAFF
TRBJ2-7 TRBD2 - TRBV9 TGTGCCAGCAGCCCCCGGACCGGGACTAGCGGGAGCTACGAGCAGTACTTC CASSPRTGTSGSYEQYF
TRBJ1-2 - many TRBV28 TGTGCCAGCCTCTCCACCAACTATGGCTACACCTTC CASLSTNYGYTF
TRBJ2-7 - few TRBV5-1 TGCGCCAGCAGCTTGGACGGGGGAGAAGAGCAGTACTTC CASSLDGGEEQYF
TRBJ2-1 - - TRBV3-1 TGTGCCAGCAGTCCGCCACGGGGGACATCCTACAATGAGCAGTTCTTC CASSPPRGTSYNEQFF
TRBJ2-2 TRBD2 few TRBV5-1 TGCGCCAGCAGGGCGAGCGGGAGCACCGGGGAGCTGTTTTTT CASRASGSTGELFF
TRBJ2-3 - - TRBV7-3 TGTGCCAGCAGCTCAATCGGGGGTAACACAGATACGCAGTATTTT CASSSIGGNTDTQYF
TRBJ2-5 - many TRBV24-1 TGTGCCACCAGTGCTAGCGCCCAAGAGACCCAGTACTTC CATSASAQETQYF
TRBJ2-7 - few TRBV18 TGTGCCAGCTCACCGGGAAAGCACTACGAGCAGTACTTC CASSPGKHYEQYF
TRBJ2-2 - - TRBV7-9 TGTGCCAGCAGCTCCCCGTGGGTTTCCGGGGAGCTGTTTTTT CASSSPWVSGELFF
TRBJ1-3 - - TRBV9 TGTGCCAGCAGCGTGGAAGGGATCGGAAACACCATATATTTT CASSVEGIGNTIYF
TRBJ1-1 - few TRBV7-9 TGTGCCAGCAGCTTAGAACTCGGGGCGGCTGAAGCTTTCTTT CASSLELGAAEAFF